Listed below are T cell receptor beta chains from one sample, sequenced in a study of somatic mutations in cytotoxic T cells in rheumatoid arthritis. Clones were sequenced by immunoSEQ multiplex PCR, and TCRdb holds only the in-frame ones, with some missing. The table lists more than 35,000 clones, approximately 80% of them singletons. The source material was CD8+ T cells sorted from blood. The receptors originated from a man in his forties in good health. Each CDR3 is given with its conserved first and last residue. The order of the fields is CDR3 DNA, CDR3 protein, J gene, clone size, D gene, V gene. D genes are given only for firm matches. Clone size is stated in some rows and not others, as once, few, many or a class when expanded.

TGCGCCAGCAGCCCGCGACAGGGGGACTCCTACGAGCAGTACTTC | CASSPRQGDSYEQYF | TRBJ2-7 | few | TRBD1 | TRBV5-1
TGTGCCAGCAGTGCCGACTCATACCTGAGCTCCTACGAGCAGTACTTC | CASSADSYLSSYEQYF | TRBJ2-7 | NA | NA | TRBV28
TGTGCCAGCAGTTTAAGCAACGCGAACACCGGGGAGCTGTTTTTT | CASSLSNANTGELFF | TRBJ2-2 | NA | NA | TRBV27
TGTGCCAGCAGCCCGTCTCTAGCGACTTACGAGCAGTACTTC | CASSPSLATYEQYF | TRBJ2-7 | NA | NA | TRBV9
TGCGCCAGCAGCCAAGATTTGACTAGCGGTTCCTACGAGCAGTACTTC | CASSQDLTSGSYEQYF | TRBJ2-7 | NA | TRBD2 | TRBV4-3
TGTGCCAGCAGCGGGACAGTATCAAACTATGGCTACACCTTC | CASSGTVSNYGYTF | TRBJ1-2 | NA | TRBD1 | TRBV5-4
TGTGCCAGCAGCCAAGTCGAAGGTTGGGAGACCCAGTACTTC | CASSQVEGWETQYF | TRBJ2-5 | NA | NA | TRBV14
TGTGCCAGCAGCTTAGATCGGCCCAGCTTGTTCATGAACACTGAAGCTTTCTTT | CASSLDRPSLFMNTEAFF | TRBJ1-1 | few | NA | TRBV11-2
TGTGCCAGCAAGATAGAGACAGGGTGGCCTGAAGCTTTCTTT | CASKIETGWPEAFF | TRBJ1-1 | NA | NA | TRBV21-1
TGTGCCAGCAGTTATCGGACCGGGAGGCCCGGGGAGCTGTTTTTT | CASSYRTGRPGELFF | TRBJ2-2 | NA | TRBD2 | TRBV6-5
TGTGCCAGCTCACCAAAGGGGAACACCATATATTTT | CASSPKGNTIYF | TRBJ1-3 | NA | NA | TRBV18
TGTGCCAGCAGCGGCGGGGGTAGCTCCTACAATGAGCAGTTCTTC | CASSGGGSSYNEQFF | TRBJ2-1 | NA | TRBD2 | TRBV7-9
TGTGCCAGCAGTAATCGACAGGGTCGGCTCGATGAGCAGTTCTTC | CASSNRQGRLDEQFF | TRBJ2-1 | NA | TRBD1 | TRBV6-5
TGCGCCAGCAGGAAATCGGATCAGCCCCAGCATTTT | CASRKSDQPQHF | TRBJ1-5 | once | NA | TRBV10-1
TGTGCCAGCAGTTTATCTGCTAGCGGCAATGAGCAGTTCTTC | CASSLSASGNEQFF | TRBJ2-1 | NA | TRBD2 | TRBV27
TGTGCCAGCAGTTTTAGGGGCTTGGGGGGCTACGAGCAGTACTTC | CASSFRGLGGYEQYF | TRBJ2-7 | NA | NA | TRBV27
TGTGCCAGCAGCTTAGGGACAGGGGCCGTTGCAACTAATGAAAAACTGTTTTTT | CASSLGTGAVATNEKLFF | TRBJ1-4 | NA | TRBD1 | TRBV13
TGTGCCAGCAGCTTCGGGGGGGGAGCTTTCTTT | CASSFGGGAFF | TRBJ1-1 | NA | NA | TRBV5-8
TGCAGTGCTAGTACCCGGGAGGGCTACACCTTC | CSASTREGYTF | TRBJ1-2 | NA | NA | TRBV20-1
TGTGCCAGTAGTATGGGGTACGAGCAGTACTTC | CASSMGYEQYF | TRBJ2-7 | NA | NA | TRBV19
TGTGCCAGCAGCTTTGGGGGGCAAAATGAGCAGTTCTTC | CASSFGGQNEQFF | TRBJ2-1 | NA | NA | TRBV5-6
TGTGCCAGCAGCTTACACCACTCCTACGAGCAGTACTTC | CASSLHHSYEQYF | TRBJ2-7 | NA | NA | TRBV7-6
TGTGCCAGCCAGGAGACCCACGGCACCGGGGAGCTGTTTTTT | CASQETHGTGELFF | TRBJ2-2 | NA | NA | TRBV6-5
TGTGCCACCAGCGCCTCGGGGGGGCTGAAAACCATGTACGAGCAGTACTTC | CATSASGGLKTMYEQYF | TRBJ2-7 | NA | TRBD2 | TRBV15
TGTGCCAGCAGTTTCCGAGGGGAAGGCACAGATACGCAGTATTTT | CASSFRGEGTDTQYF | TRBJ2-3 | NA | NA | TRBV27
TGTGCCAGCAGTGAAGCTAGCGTCTCCTCTATCTACAATGAGCAGTTCTTC | CASSEASVSSIYNEQFF | TRBJ2-1 | NA | NA | TRBV2
TGTGCCAGCAGCTCACACGGTCTGGATGAAAAACTGTTTTTT | CASSSHGLDEKLFF | TRBJ1-4 | NA | NA | TRBV27
TGTGCCAGCAGCCCAGTGGGGGGCTCCTACAATGAGCAGTTCTTC | CASSPVGGSYNEQFF | TRBJ2-1 | NA | NA | TRBV14
TGTGCCAGTAGTATAGATGATGAAGGGACGACTGAAGCTTTCTTT | CASSIDDEGTTEAFF | TRBJ1-1 | once | NA | TRBV19
TGTGCCACCCAGGGGGCTTGGGGCAATCAGCCCCAGCATTTT | CATQGAWGNQPQHF | TRBJ1-5 | NA | TRBD1 | TRBV2
TGTGCCAGCAGTTCTAGCTCTAGCACAGATACGCAGTATTTT | CASSSSSSTDTQYF | TRBJ2-3 | NA | NA | TRBV7-9
TGCGCCAGCAGCCCGCGGGGCAGGGACGAGCAGTACTTC | CASSPRGRDEQYF | TRBJ2-7 | NA | NA | TRBV4-3
TGTGCCAGCAGCTTGGGGGAGGGCAGGGAGCAGTACTTC | CASSLGEGREQYF | TRBJ2-7 | NA | TRBD2 | TRBV7-3
TGTGCCAGCAGCACTCCGGGACTAGACCGCACAGATACGCAGTATTTT | CASSTPGLDRTDTQYF | TRBJ2-3 | NA | TRBD2 | TRBV7-3
TGTGCCATCAGTGAGCCCGGCGGGGGTTTGAACACTGAAGCTTTCTTT | CAISEPGGGLNTEAFF | TRBJ1-1 | NA | NA | TRBV10-3
TGTGCCAGCAGTTTTGGGGGCTACAATGAGCAGTTCTTC | CASSFGGYNEQFF | TRBJ2-1 | NA | NA | TRBV27
TGTGCCAGCAGTGGACTAGCGGGAACAATAGGATCCAATGAGCAGTTCTTC | CASSGLAGTIGSNEQFF | TRBJ2-1 | few | TRBD2 | TRBV6-1
TGTGCCAGCAGCCTAGGGGGCGGGGCAACCCCATACGAGCAGTACTTC | CASSLGGGATPYEQYF | TRBJ2-7 | once | NA | TRBV11-2
TGTGCCAGCAGTTTAGGGACCCTACAGGGCAGCTGGGAAAAACTGTTTTTT | CASSLGTLQGSWEKLFF | TRBJ1-4 | NA | NA | TRBV28
TGTGCCAGCAAGGAGACTACAACAAATGAGCAGTTCTTC | CASKETTTNEQFF | TRBJ2-1 | NA | NA | TRBV2
TGCAGCGTTTCGTCCGACAGGCTAGCCAAAAACATTCAGTACTTC | CSVSSDRLAKNIQYF | TRBJ2-4 | NA | NA | TRBV29-1
TGTGCCTGGAGGAGAGCCGGGGAGCTGTTTTTT | CAWRRAGELFF | TRBJ2-2 | NA | NA | TRBV30
TGCGCCAGCAGCTTGACCGCGGGAGGGGCCTACAATGAGCAGTTCTTC | CASSLTAGGAYNEQFF | TRBJ2-1 | NA | TRBD2 | TRBV5-1
TGTGCCAGCAGCTTAGGGAGCTCCTACGAGCAGTACTTC | CASSLGSSYEQYF | TRBJ2-7 | NA | NA | TRBV11-3
TGTGCCAGCAGCCCACAGGGGACCTACGAGCAGTACTTC | CASSPQGTYEQYF | TRBJ2-7 | NA | TRBD1 | TRBV28